Below are 14 T cell receptor beta chains sequenced from a single sample in a study of Ad26.COV2.S vaccination and SARS-CoV-2 variants. Indicated treatment: about 20 received Ad26.COV2.S at low or high dose, single or two shots; 5 received placebo; per-sample allocation not given. It was on day 63 after the first vaccine or placebo injection that samples were taken. Libraries were prepared by immunoSEQ multiplex PCR; TCRdb keeps only in-frame clonotypes and omits some of them. The sample lists just over 350,000 clones, 85% seen once, with less than 4% in the top ten. Sequences were derived from peripheral blood, sampled in a trial of Ad26.COV2.S vaccine versus placebo. The receptors shown here come from a person between 18 and 60 years old who received the Ad26.COV2.S COVID-19 vaccine or a placebo.

The chain is built from TRBV11-2 and TRBJ2-1, with D perhaps TRBD1 (6 bases). This CDR3 comprises 15 residues. Deletions cut 2 bases from V and 3 bases from J, with 11 bases between. Germline V gives CDR1 SGHAT, CDR2 FQNNGV. This CDR3 reads CASSLQTGYYNEQFF. The CDR3 nucleotides read TGTGCCAGCAGCTTACAGACAGGCTACTACAATGAGCAGTTCTTC. Full variable domain (remainder filled in from reference TRBV11-2 and TRBJ2-1): EAGVAQSPRYKIIEKRQSVAFWCNPISGHATLYWYQQILGQGPKLLIQFQNNGVVDDSQLPKDRFSAERLKGVDSTLKIQPAKLEDSAVYLCASSLQTGYYNEQFFGPGTRLTVL.

This chain connects TRBV27 to TRBJ1-1, with D hard to call. Germline V lookup: CDR1 MNHEY, CDR2 SMNVEV (reference sequence). The V gene lost 8 bases and the J gene lost 0 bases, with 10 bases spanning the gap. There are 13 residues in the CDR3. The CDR3 sequence: CASRQRVNTEAFF. The CDR3 bases are TGTGCCAGCCGACAACGAGTGAACACTGAAGCTTTCTTT.

This rearrangement joins TRBV5-6 to TRBJ2-1, with D possibly matching TRBD2 (6 bases). The V end was cut by 4 bases, the J end by 3 bases, with 11 bases between. The CDR3 loop spans 14 amino acids. Germline V CDR1 and CDR2: SGHDT, YYEEEE. The CDR3 loop reads CASSAGTLYNEQFF. For the CDR3, the DNA is TGTGCCAGCAGCGCCGGGACTCTCTACAATGAGCAGTTCTTC. Drawing the rest from reference TRBV5-6 and TRBJ2-1, the complete variable domain is DAGVTQSPTHLIKTRGQQVTLRCSPKSGHDTVSWYQQALGQGPQFIFQYYEEEERQRGNFPDRFSGHQFPNYSSELNVNALLLGDSALYLCASSAGTLYNEQFFGPGTRLTVL.

The J gene is TRBJ2-1, the V gene TRBV3-1 (or the pseudogene TRBV3-2); perhaps TRBD2 as D (6 bases). V was clipped by 0 bases and J by 2 bases, with 14 bases between them. Per the germline V gene, CDR1 is LGHDT and CDR2 is YNNKEL (reference sequence). CDR3 length: 17 residues. DNA of the CDR3: TGTGCCAGCAGCCAAGATGCCGGGACTGGTCCCTACAATGAGCAGTTCTTC. Encoded protein: CASSQDAGTGPYNEQFF.

The rearrangement joins TRBV30 to TRBJ2-2; TRBD1 matches at 7 bases. Germline V gene sequence: CDR1 GTSNPN, CDR2 SVGIG (reference sequence). The trim removed 1 base at V and 7 bases at J, leaving 3 bases unmatched. This CDR3 is 13 amino acids long. CDR3: CAWSGQGHGELFF. CDR3 nucleotides: TGTGCCTGGAGTGGACAGGGCCACGGGGAGCTGTTTTTT.

The V and J genes are TRBV3-1 (or the pseudogene TRBV3-2) and TRBJ1-4; D not certain. The CDR3 has 16 residues. Germline V lookup: CDR1 LGHDT, CDR2 YNNKEL (reference sequence). V lost 4 bases and J 5 bases, leaving 17 bases between the germline ends. As DNA, the CDR3 is TGTGCCAGCAGCCCCAGCTTACCGGGATACAATGAAAAACTGTTTTTT. Residues: CASSPSLPGYNEKLFF.

The V gene is TRBV5-6, the J gene TRBJ1-3; no reliable D call. CDR3 size: 13 residues. Germline V gives CDR1 SGHDT, CDR2 YYEEEE. V lost 1 base, J lost 7 bases, and 9 bases lay in between. The CDR3 reads CASSLLTVNTIYF. In DNA form, the CDR3 reads TGTGCCAGCAGCTTGCTAACCGTGAACACCATATATTTT.

This clone has just one count. The chain couples TRBV5-6 to TRBJ2-2, with 11 bases lining up with TRBD2. The CDR3 has 15 amino acids. J lost 5 bases, V lost 5 bases, and 5 bases had no gene match. Germline CDR1 is SGHDT and CDR2 is YYEEEE. For the CDR3, the DNA is TGTGCCAGCAGGGGGGCTAGCGGGAGGACCGGGGAGCTGTTTTTT. Protein: CASRGASGRTGELFF.

This clone was recorded once. The junction does not match germline at one end; this may be a read error. This chain links TRBV5-4 with TRBJ1-6; D is ambiguous. Germline CDR1 SGHNT, CDR2 YYREEE (reference sequence). The CDR3 sequence is 17 residues long. Here the CDR3 DNA reads TGTGCCAGCAGCTTGGAAGTCCGCTCCTCCGATAATTCACCCCTCCACTTT. Protein sequence: CASSLEVRSSDNSPLHF. Together with reference TRBV5-4 and TRBJ1-6, the CDR3 gives the full variable domain: ETGVTQSPTHLIKTRGQQVTLRCSSQSGHNTVSWYQQALGQGPQFIFQYYREEENGRGNFPPRFSGLQFPNYSSELNVNALELDDSALYLCASSLEVRSSDNSPLHFGNGTRLTVT.

The chain is built from TRBV19 and TRBJ2-7; unclear D gene. Per the germline V gene, CDR1 is LNHDA and CDR2 is SQIVND (reference sequence). Trimming pared 3 bases from V and 3 bases from J, leaving 12 bases between. This CDR3 has 14 amino acids. This CDR3 is CASSMSPGLYEQYF. In DNA form, the CDR3 reads TGTGCCAGTAGTATGAGTCCAGGTCTCTACGAGCAGTACTTC.

The J gene is TRBJ2-7, the V gene TRBV10-2; weak D call: TRBD2 (5 bases). This CDR3 comprises 12 residues. Germline V gene data show CDR1 as WSHSY and CDR2 as SAAADI. The V end was cut by 6 bases, the J end by 2 bases, with 8 bases between. CDR3: CASRAGPYEQYF. The CDR3 region has the DNA TGCGCCAGCAGGGCGGGCCCCTACGAGCAGTACTTC.

The V call is TRBV5-5, the J call TRBJ2-7, with 7 bases identical to TRBD1. CDR3 length: 14 residues. Germline V lookup: CDR1 SGHKS, CDR2 YYEKEE (reference sequence). The V segment lost 0 bases and the J segment 4 bases; nucleotides outside the gene matches: 4. The CDR3 sequence: CASSLVTGSYEQYF. For the CDR3, the DNA is TGTGCCAGCAGCTTGGTGACAGGGAGTTACGAGCAGTACTTC.

The gene calls are TRBV5-1 and TRBJ1-1; a possible D gene is TRBD1 (5 bases). CDR1 is SGHRS, CDR2 YFSETQ, per germline. This CDR3 comprises 18 residues. Between the trimmed V and J ends, which lost 2 bases and 1 base, there was a span of 21 bases. The CDR3 is CASSFFGRNHGGNTEAFF. CDR3 coding DNA: TGCGCCAGCAGCTTTTTCGGGCGGAACCACGGGGGGAACACTGAAGCTTTCTTT.

The J gene is TRBJ2-7, the V gene TRBV7-9, with D perhaps TRBD2 (6 bases). The CDR3 contains 14 residues. V was shortened by 5 bases and J by 0 bases, with 11 bases between the two germline ends. Germline lookup yields CDR1 SEHNR and CDR2 FQNEAQ (reference sequence). The CDR3 is CASSRPGDSYEQYF. The CDR3 DNA is TGTGCCAGCAGCCGTCCGGGAGACTCCTACGAGCAGTACTTC.